The source of this TCR delta chain is a study of gamma-delta T cells after stem cell transplantation. CDR3 length: 15 residues. Germline assignment: CDR1 GEAIGNYY and CDR2 EKD. TCRdb ran CATT on the RT-PCR reads. The data show a few hundred delta-chain clones, 1.4% to 1.5% seen once. In the case of this clone: The TCRdb protein, from a much larger clone, departs from this DNA's translation at residue 3, likely by read error; the protein shown derives from the DNA.

Sequences were obtained from gamma-delta T cells. The rearrangement uses TRDV2 and TRDJ1; D is unresolved. This receptor was obtained from a human donor. It is not recorded whose cells these are; they may come from a transplant donor. The CDR3 sequence is CARDSISDRLDKLIF. The CDR3 nucleotides are TGTGCCCGTGACTCCATCTCCGATCGTCTCGATAAACTCATCTTT.